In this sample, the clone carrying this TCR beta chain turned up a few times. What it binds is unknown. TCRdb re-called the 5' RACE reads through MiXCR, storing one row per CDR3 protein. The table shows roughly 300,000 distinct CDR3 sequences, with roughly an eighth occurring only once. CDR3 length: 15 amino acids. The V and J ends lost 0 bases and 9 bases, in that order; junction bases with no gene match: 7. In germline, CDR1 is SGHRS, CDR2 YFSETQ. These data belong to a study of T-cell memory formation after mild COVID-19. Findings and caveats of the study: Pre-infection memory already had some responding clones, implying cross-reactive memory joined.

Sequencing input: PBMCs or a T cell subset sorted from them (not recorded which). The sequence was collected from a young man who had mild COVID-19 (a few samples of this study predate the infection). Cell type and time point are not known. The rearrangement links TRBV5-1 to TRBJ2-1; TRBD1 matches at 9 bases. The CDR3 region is CASSLAGTGSSEQFF. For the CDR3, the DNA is TGCGCCAGCAGCTTGGCCGGGACAGGGTCGAGTGAGCAGTTCTTC.